The present TCR beta chain was sequenced within a study of blood T cell repertoires in COVID-19. As for the study in general: The United States, Italy and Spain provided the acute and convalescent COVID-19 samples. Sample material is recorded as cDNA or gDNA derived from T cells, B-cell-depleted T cells, or PBMCs.

Germline V CDR1 and CDR2: WSHSY, SAAADI. The CDR3 consists of 11 residues. Original processing methods: Scientists estimated how many nucleated cells there were by amplifying reference gene primers. TCRdb's table, derived via immunoSEQ multiplex PCR, lists solely in-frame clones and lacks some. The DNA was the basis for D and trimming; V, J and clone size are from that table. This table has 99,000 or so clones, around 84% appearing once. This clonotype originated in a woman aged 60-75 years in a cohort sampled during active or convalescent COVID-19. V is TRBV10-2 and J is TRBJ1-1, with D maybe TRBD1 (6 bases). The J call is in doubt because the DNA end fits TRBJ1-6 better. Sequencing was performed on peripheral blood. Here the CDR3 DNA reads TGCGCCAGCAGTGAGGACAGGCCTCTCCACTTT. This codes for CASSEDRPLHF.